This TCR beta chain originates from a study of tumor-infiltrating lymphocytes in oesophageal squamous cell carcinoma (dated by TCRdb to the mid-2010s). The sample holds a few counts of this clonotype. Which antigen it targets is not known. No conserved phenylalanine or tryptophan ends this CDR3, so it is likely a read error. It is unclear where the CDR3 begins or ends on the DNA, so no DNA is shown, and the CDR3 is as TCRdb lists it. The library was built by means of PCR. The listed sequencing device is Illumina HiSeq 2000. TCRdb reprocessed the public reads (quality trimming at Q25 with fastp, clone calling with MiXCR) and kept in-frame beta chains. Identical CDR3 proteins give one entry, which carries the most common genes and DNA. Recorded for this sample are 19,000 or so distinct CDR3 sequences; roughly two fifths of them occurred a single time. The ten largest make up under 40% of the sample. CDR1 SGHVT and CDR2 SQSDAQ were looked up in the germline V gene. Both ends counted, the CDR3 spans 18 residues.

The chain employs TRBV7-4 and TRBJ2-1; the DNA was not compared with TRBD1, the D call given in the table. The specimen was esophageal tumor tissue. This receptor was taken from a male donor with esophageal squamous cell carcinoma. The CDR3 here reads CASSPRGQGANYGYTFGS.